This T cell receptor beta chain was sequenced in a study of T cells in Graves' hyperthyroidism and ophthalmopathy (dated by TCRdb to the late 2010s). In terms of the full investigation: Peripheral blood was sampled at the time of initial diagnosis, prior to any treatment. To identify distinguishing TCR V-J signatures, a discovery cohort of 90 to 100 patients was used, comprising some 45 with Graves' ophthalmopathy and roughly 60 with stable Graves' hyperthyroidism. Prospective prediction of ophthalmopathy was tested in an independent validation cohort consisting of 18 hyperthyroidism patients and some 17 patients who later progressed to ophthalmopathy. For training and testing, the approximately 92 patients in the discovery cohort were randomly divided in a 7:3 ratio. The study also compared thyroid tissue and blood T-cell repertoires from several Graves' hyperthyroidism patients. Following sampling, methimazole starting at 30 mg daily was given to hyperthyroidism patients, and high-dose intravenous methylprednisolone was given to ophthalmopathy patients. The paper describes TCR Vbeta CDR3 sequencing of 120 to 150 peripheral blood samples, made up of about 41 ophthalmopathy patients, 70 to 75 hyperthyroidism patients and approximately 17 progressor patients. Study-wide conclusions, independent of this receptor: Most expanded thyroid clonotypes (frequency above 0.001) were also detected in blood, a finding suggesting that blood repertoires may reflect thyroid immune responses. A model built on a 13 V-J signature distinguished ophthalmopathy from stable hyperthyroidism, reaching approximately 89% sensitivity and 81.08% specificity in cross-validation and 80%/75% in testing. Sample size was not statistically predetermined, and investigators were not blinded to group allocation. In validation, progression to ophthalmopathy was predicted by the model with nearly 71% sensitivity and 72.22% specificity, a median of approximately 6.5 months before onset.

TCR beta CDR3 regions were amplified from RNA transcripts. The first round of RT-PCR for the TCR CDR3 was performed with the HTBI primer set and the Qiagen OneStep RT-PCR kit. A second multiplex PCR round built the libraries, followed by size selection and purification. Sequencing of the libraries was done on an Illumina HiSeq2000 using paired-end 100 bp reads. Regarding the original processing steps: SOAPnuke was used to process the raw data, removing reads that contained adapters or uncalled bases, had a mean Phred below 15, or lacked an exact match to the constant primer or identifier. COPE v1.2.5 was used to merge high-quality paired reads, and clonotypes were defined as unique nucleotide sequences. Clonotypes were aligned to IMGT TRBV, TRBD and TRBJ reference segments using MiTCR v1.1. The analysis included only V-J combinations with a frequency above 0.0001, which together covered more than 99% of the repertoires. A TCS score was defined as the ratio of F50 (clonal expansion) to E x V (chaos), with BLOSUM62-based TCRdist applied between CDR3 peptides within each V-J. Welch's t-statistics and random forest reduced 514 V-J features to 13, which were used in a naive Bayes classifier (R e1071). TCRdb reanalyzed the raw reads on its own, using fastp at Q25 for trimming and MiXCR for clone calling, and kept in-frame beta chains. Identical CDR3 protein sequences are pooled into one entry, listed with their most common genes and DNA. In this record, the V and J calls reflect TCRdb's handling and not the investigators' own analysis. The sample profile shows roughly 170,000 distinct CDR3 sequences; about 15% of them were found once. The top ten clonotypes cover 25% to 30% of the sample.

This clonotype was observed at least ten times. Its antigen remains unidentified. No base qualities exist here, and no much larger clone lies one base off it. CDR1 and CDR2 are read off the germline V gene as SGHAT and FQNNGV. Trimming leaves V shorter by 8 bases and J shorter by 5 bases, with the junction holding 11 bases beyond the gene matches. The cysteine opens and the phenylalanine closes a CDR3 of 14 amino acids. This entry keeps only the CDR3 DNA: 42 bases, framed from base 1. Stable Graves' hyperthyroidism was defined as the absence of progression to ophthalmopathy over 18 months of follow-up. Hyperthyroidism patients were aged 18 to 65 years and newly diagnosed, with disease duration of less than 2 months. The study excluded patients with uncontrolled infections, other autoimmune diseases, pregnancy or lactation. Diagnoses relied on clinical symptoms, serum thyroxine and TRAb, thyroid ultrasound and orbital computed tomography. PBMCs were isolated from 10 ml of fresh peripheral blood by Ficoll-Paque density gradient centrifugation. Total RNA was extracted with Trizol reagent, and quality was checked on an Agilent 2100 Bioanalyzer.

The sequence derives from a woman aged 45 to 65 with Graves' hyperthyroidism. The sample consisted of blood. The rearranged chain carries TRBV11-2 and TRBJ2-7; 8 central bases correspond to TRBD1. The bases read TGTGCCAGCGAGGGCTGGACAGGGCTCAACGAGCAGTACTTC. Its translation is CASEGWTGLNEQYF.